Below are 23 T cell receptor beta chains sequenced from a single sample in a study of regulatory T cells in long-lasting Graves disease. The time point denotes: newly diagnosed GD, antithyroid drugs for less than 3 months. TCR sequences were obtained from RNA taken from PBMCs. HTBI primers from iRepertoire and Arm-PCR of CDR3 regions yielded the TCR beta libraries. Each CDR3 protein is one row after TCRdb ran MiXCR on the multiplex PCR reads. The repertoire holds just over 600,000 distinct CDR3 sequences, with about 15% as singletons. The same data also contributed to another study, on T cells in Graves' hyperthyroidism and ophthalmopathy.

This specimen was peripheral blood mononuclear cells (PBMCs), taken at new diagnosis, from a patient treated with antithyroid drugs. The receptors were sampled from a woman in her twenties or thirties with Graves disease.

V is TRBV6-1 and J is TRBJ1-2, with 8 nucleotides matching TRBD1. Germline V lookup: CDR1 MNHNS, CDR2 SASEGT. The CDR3 sequence is 15 residues long. Germline trimming cut 6 bases from V and 4 bases from J; bases unmatched to any gene: 10. The DNA for the CDR3 is TGTGCCAGCAGACCCGATAGGCAGGGGGCCTATGGCTACACCTTC. It codes for CASRPDRQGAYGYTF.

The chain has TRBV7-2 and TRBJ1-5; weak D call: TRBD1 (5 bases). The germline gives CDR1 SGHTA, CDR2 FQGNSA. The CDR3 contains 15 residues. Trimming stripped 5 bases from V and 1 base from J, with 12 bases between. CDR3 sequence reads: CASSRNGGSNQPQHF. CDR3 DNA: TGTGCCAGCAGCCGCAACGGGGGAAGCAATCAGCCCCAGCATTTT.

As concerns this clonotype: One end of the junction is discordant with germline, which a read error may explain. J is TRBJ2-2 and V is TRBV6-2 or TRBV6-3; possibly TRBD2 for D (7 bases). This CDR3 contains 15 residues. The germline V gene has CDR1 MNHEY and CDR2 SVGEGT. In DNA form, the CDR3 reads TGTGCCGTCCAGAAGGGGGGGGCGAACACCGGGGAGCCGTTTTTT. The encoded protein is CAVQKGGANTGEPFF.

This clonotype was seen at least ten times. The chain has TRBV27 and TRBJ1-5; 9 bases align to TRBD1. The CDR3 consists of 13 residues. V dropped 5 bases and J dropped 13; count of bases not matched to a gene: 9. The V gene's germline CDR1 is MNHEY and CDR2 SMNVEV (reference sequence). The CDR3 spells CASSPWPDRGQHF. For the CDR3, the DNA is TGTGCCAGCAGTCCCTGGCCGGACAGGGGTCAGCATTTT.

In its sample, this clonotype was seen a few times. The CDR3 nucleotides read TGCAGTGCCAGCCGCAGGGTACCGGATGGCTACACCTTC. Translated, it gives CSASRRVPDGYTF. The V call is TRBV20-1, the J call TRBJ1-2; the D gene is possibly TRBD1 (5 bases). Germline V gene data show CDR1 as DFQATT and CDR2 as SNEGSKA (reference sequence). The V end lost 6 bases, the J end lost 6 bases, and 17 bases lay between the germline ends. This CDR3 has 13 amino acids.

This clonotype was detected only a few times. At one end, the junction sequence differs from germline, possibly due to a read error. The chain links TRBV20-1 to TRBJ1-2; D perhaps matches TRBD1 (6 bases). This CDR3 comprises 14 residues. The germline CDR1 and CDR2 sequences are DFQATT and SNEGSKA (reference sequence). The CDR3 DNA sequence: TGCAGTGCTAGTCCCAAAGCGGGGGGCTATAGCTACACCTTC. Translated: CSASPKAGGYSYTF.

This clonotype was detected many times. This chain uses TRBV29-1 with TRBJ2-3, with TRBD2 identical over 14 bases. Trimming removed 4 bases from V and 5 bases from J; junction bases left unmatched: 8. The CDR3 consists of 16 residues. CDR1 and CDR2 (germline): SQVTM, ANQGSEA. The CDR3 loop is CSVAPGLAGDVDTQYF. The CDR3 DNA sequence: TGCAGCGTTGCCCCGGGACTAGCGGGAGATGTAGATACGCAGTATTTT.

The chain recombines TRBV12-3 or TRBV12-4 with TRBJ2-7; tentative D call: TRBD1 (7 bases). The ends were cut back, 10 bases at V and 4 bases at J, with 17 bases in the middle. The CDR3 length is 13 residues. As DNA, the CDR3 is TGTGCCAACATGCGGGACAGTCAGTACGAGCAGTACTTC. Translating gives CANMRDSQYEQYF.

This clonotype occurred a few times. This clone may be a read error of a much larger clone one base away. The chain has TRBV6-5 and TRBJ2-7, with TRBD1 matching 11 bases. CDR1 is MNHEY, CDR2 SVGAGI, per germline. The CDR3 runs 15 residues. The CDR3 reads CAGSYTGQGVYEQYF. Here the CDR3 DNA reads TGTGCCGGCAGTTACACGGGACAGGGGGTCTACGAGCAGTACTTC.

In its sample, this clonotype was seen many times. The rearrangement uses TRBV5-1 and TRBJ2-7, with TRBD2 matching 8 bases. There are 15 residues in the CDR3. Germline loops: CDR1 SGHRS, CDR2 YFSETQ. J lost 3 bases, V lost 4 bases, and 9 bases had no gene match. In DNA form, the CDR3 reads TGCGCCAGCAGCCCACTAGCGGTCCAGAGCTACGAGCAGTACTTC. Residues: CASSPLAVQSYEQYF.

This clonotype was picked up many times. The chain couples TRBV12-3 or TRBV12-4 to TRBJ1-5, with TRBD1 matching 10 bases. After removal of 3 bases from V and 3 bases from J, the junction contained 2 bases not matched to a gene. The CDR3 is 15 residues long. CDR3 in DNA: TGTGCCAGCAGTTTCGGACAGGGGGACAATCAGCCCCAGCATTTT. Its translation is CASSFGQGDNQPQHF.

This clonotype was detected a few times. This chain joins TRBV6-2 or TRBV6-3 and TRBJ2-3, with D uncertain. Trimming left V 6 bases short and J 0 bases short, with 10 bases between. The CDR3 consists of 14 residues. Germline CDR1 and CDR2: MNHEY and SVGEGT. The CDR3 here is CASSYGSSTDTQYF. CDR3 coding DNA: TGTGCCAGCAGCTACGGCAGCAGCACAGATACGCAGTATTTT.

Ten or more counts support this clonotype. The V gene is TRBV28, the J gene TRBJ2-3; the D gene is possibly TRBD1 (7 bases). Germline V gives CDR1 MDHEN, CDR2 SYDVKM. V lost 7 bases and J 5 bases, leaving 16 bases between the germline ends. The CDR3 is made up of 14 amino acids. The CDR3 region is CASKTGWRVDTQYF. The DNA of the CDR3 is TGTGCCAGCAAGACAGGGTGGAGGGTAGATACGCAGTATTTT.

The chain recombines TRBV29-1 with TRBJ1-2; tentatively, D is TRBD1 (6 bases). Germline CDR1 reads SQVTM; CDR2 reads ANQGSEA. V lost 7 bases and J lost 5, with 20 bases in between. The CDR3 runs 14 residues. The CDR3 reads CSAETGGAAYGYTF. Here the CDR3 DNA reads TGCAGCGCCGAAACGGGGGGCGCCGCTTATGGCTACACCTTC.

This clonotype was found once. The CDR3 spells CAWSVQGTNTGELFF. CDR3 in DNA: TGTGCCTGGAGTGTCCAGGGCACGAACACCGGGGAGCTGTTTTTT. This chain connects TRBV30 to TRBJ2-2; TRBD1 might be the D (5 bases). The CDR3 covers 15 residues. CDR1 is GTSNPN and CDR2 is SVGIG in the germline V gene (reference sequence). Trimming left V 0 bases short and J 0 bases short, with 8 bases between.

This sequence joins TRBV25-1 and TRBJ1-2; D is uncertain. The CDR3 spans 12 residues. Trimming pared 6 bases from V and 7 bases from J, leaving 12 bases between. From germline, CDR1 is MGHDK and CDR2 SYGVNS. CDR3 region: CASRNTWGGYTF. The CDR3 region has the DNA TGTGCCAGCAGGAATACGTGGGGTGGCTACACCTTC.

V gene TRBV19 combines with J gene TRBJ1-2; 8 bases are a match to TRBD1. This CDR3 has 15 amino acids. Germline values: CDR1 LNHDA, CDR2 SQIVND (reference sequence). J lost 6 bases, V lost 3 bases, and 9 bases had no gene match. The DNA of the CDR3 is TGTGCCAGTAGTATGGCCGGCAGGGGGCGAGATGGCTACACCTTC. The encoded protein is CASSMAGRGRDGYTF.

Ten or more counts support this clonotype. V gene TRBV28 combines with J gene TRBJ1-2; TRBD1 is a possible D gene (5 bases). V lost 5 bases and J 10 bases, leaving 14 bases between the germline ends. This CDR3 has 12 residues. Looked up from germline, CDR1 is MDHEN and CDR2 is SYDVKM. DNA of the CDR3: TGTGCCAGCAGTCCCGTGGGGCTCCTCTACACCTTC. Translated, it gives CASSPVGLLYTF.

This chain links TRBV18 with TRBJ1-4; no reliable D call. Trimming pared 6 bases from V and 8 bases from J, leaving 10 bases between. The CDR3 runs 12 residues. CDR1 is KGHSH, CDR2 LQKENI, per germline. This CDR3 is CASSGGNEKLFF. Here the CDR3 DNA reads TGTGCCAGCTCGGGAGGGAACGAAAAACTGTTTTTT.

The chain employs TRBV6-1 and TRBJ1-6, with a possible D match to TRBD1 (5 bases). Germline CDR1 MNHNS, CDR2 SASEGT. Trimming took 7 bases from V and 6 from J, leaving 31 bases between them. This CDR3 is 20 amino acids long. The CDR3 bases are TGTGCCAGCACAAAGGACTTAGACAGCCTAAGACAACCAACTAATTCACCCCTCCACTTT. This codes for CASTKDLDSLRQPTNSPLHF.

A few counts support this clonotype. The chain has TRBV28 and TRBJ1-1; weak D call: TRBD1 (5 bases). The germline V and J ends were trimmed by 2 bases and 7 bases, with 11 bases remaining between them. This CDR3 has 13 amino acids. In germline, CDR1 is MDHEN, CDR2 SYDVKM. CDR3 DNA: TGTGCCAGCAGTTTACGGGGGGGTGGTGAAGCTTTCTTT. This gives the protein CASSLRGGGEAFF.

The genes are TRBV29-1 and TRBJ2-5, with D unresolved. V lost 8 bases to trimming and J lost 5 bases, with 18 bases between them. This CDR3 has 13 residues. Germline CDR1 is SQVTM and CDR2 is ANQGSEA. The CDR3 sequence is CSTREGFGETQYF. The DNA of the CDR3 is TGCAGCACCCGAGAAGGGTTTGGGGAGACCCAGTACTTC.

Notes on this clonotype: A read error may be the cause here, since a much bigger clone is one base away. The J gene is TRBJ1-1, the V gene TRBV27; D uncertain. This CDR3 region has 15 residues. The germline V gene has CDR1 MNHEY and CDR2 SMNVEV (reference sequence). The chain's CDR3 is CASSLSGFLGTEASF. Written as DNA, the CDR3 is TGTGCCAGCAGTTTATCCGGCTTTTTGGGAACTGAAGCTTCCTTT.